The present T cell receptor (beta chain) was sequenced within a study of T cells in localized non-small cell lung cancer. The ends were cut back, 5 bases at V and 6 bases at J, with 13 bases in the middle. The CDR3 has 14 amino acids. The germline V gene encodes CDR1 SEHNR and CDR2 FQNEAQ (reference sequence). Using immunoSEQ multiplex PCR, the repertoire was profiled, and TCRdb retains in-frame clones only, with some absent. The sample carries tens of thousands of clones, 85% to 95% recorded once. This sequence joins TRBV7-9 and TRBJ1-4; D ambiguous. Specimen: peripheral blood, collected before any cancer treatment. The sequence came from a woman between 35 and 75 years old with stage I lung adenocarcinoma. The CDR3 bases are TGTGCCAGCAGCCCCAGCGGGGTTGATGAAAAACTGTTTTTT. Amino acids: CASSPSGVDEKLFF.